Each of the 29 T cell receptor beta chains below was sequenced from the same sample in a study of Siglec-9 on CD8 T cells in melanoma. Produced via immunoSEQ multiplex PCR; TCRdb's table is partial and in-frame only. The sample holds tens of thousands of clones, 75% to 85% seen once. Material: Siglec-9- CD8+ T cells sorted from blood. Every receptor here comes from a human donor in good health.

The gene calls are TRBV7-9 and TRBJ1-1; D gene uncertain. The germline V and J ends were trimmed by 5 bases and 2 bases, with 12 bases remaining between them. The CDR3 sequence is 14 residues long. Germline lookup yields CDR1 SEHNR and CDR2 FQNEAQ (reference sequence). CDR3 nucleotide sequence: TGTGCCAGCAGCGACGCCCCGGGTAACACTGAAGCTTTCTTT. This translates into CASSDAPGNTEAFF.

This clone was seen only once. The chain is built from TRBV10-2 and TRBJ2-7; D perhaps matches TRBD1 (6 bases). V gave up 2 bases and J gave up 4 bases, with 9 bases separating them. The CDR3 runs to 13 residues. Looked up from germline, CDR1 is WSHSY and CDR2 is SAAADI. CDR3 in DNA: TGCGCCAGCAGTGAGGGGGACATGTACGAGCAGTACTTC. Its protein product is CASSEGDMYEQYF.

The gene calls are TRBV10-1 and TRBJ2-7; TRBD1 aligns across 8 bases. J gave up 1 base and V 9 bases, and 2 bases lay outside the gene matches. CDR1 and CDR2 from the germline V gene are WNHNN and SYGVQD (reference sequence). The CDR3 is 12 residues long. In DNA, the CDR3 is TGCGCCAGACAGGGGGGTTCCTACGAGCAGTACGTC. Residues: CARQGGSYEQYV.

The genes are TRBV7-9 and TRBJ2-1; no firm D call. CDR3 length: 15 amino acids. CDR1 SEHNR and CDR2 FQNEAQ come from the germline V gene (reference sequence). Trimming pared 2 bases from V and 4 bases from J, leaving 12 bases between. The CDR3 DNA sequence: TGTGCCAGCAGCTTACGTGATTCTGGTTACAATGAGCAGTTCTTC. It encodes CASSLRDSGYNEQFF.

The J gene is TRBJ1-5, the V gene TRBV7-9; 7 positions match TRBD1. The CDR3 sequence is 15 residues long. CDR1 is SEHNR and CDR2 is FQNEAQ in the germline V gene (reference sequence). V gave up 5 bases and J gave up 0 bases; unmatched junction bases: 4. CDR3 sequence reads: CASSQTGDSNQPQHF. CDR3 DNA sequence: TGTGCCAGCAGCCAAACAGGGGATAGCAATCAGCCCCAGCATTTT.

The chain employs TRBV6-5 and TRBJ2-7, with 10 positions matching TRBD1. The germline gives CDR1 MNHEY, CDR2 SVGAGI. This CDR3 spans 16 amino acids. The J segment lost 2 bases and the V segment lost 2 bases, leaving 6 bases of the junction unmatched. DNA for the CDR3: TGTGCCAGCAGTTACACGAGGGACAGGGGAACCTACGAGCAGTACTTC. This translates into CASSYTRDRGTYEQYF.

The chain carries TRBV7-6 and TRBJ2-1; 7 bases align to TRBD2. This CDR3 region has 13 residues. J lost 2 bases, V lost 8 bases, and 3 bases had no gene match. The V gene's germline CDR1 is SGHVS and CDR2 FNYEAQ. As DNA, the CDR3 is TGTGCCAGCGGGGGGGAAGCCTACAATGAGCAGTTCTTC. Translating gives CASGGEAYNEQFF.

The chain joins TRBV7-9 to TRBJ2-7; 9 bases align to TRBD2. The CDR3 totals 14 residues. Germline trimming cut 0 bases from V and 7 bases from J; bases unmatched to any gene: 4. Per the germline V gene, CDR1 is SEHNR and CDR2 is FQNEAQ (reference sequence). The CDR3 here is CASSLAGLAGEQYF. For the CDR3, the DNA is TGTGCCAGCAGCTTAGCGGGACTAGCTGGTGAGCAGTACTTC.

The chain joins TRBV4-2 to TRBJ2-3; D perhaps matches TRBD2 (5 bases). This CDR3 comprises 15 residues. The V end lost 0 bases, the J end lost 1 base, and 8 bases lay between the germline ends. Germline CDR1 is LGHNA and CDR2 is YNFKEQ. CDR3 bases: TGTGCCAGCAGCCAAGATCCCGGGGGCACAGATACGCAGTATTTT. Translated: CASSQDPGGTDTQYF.

In DNA, the CDR3 is TGTGCCAGTAGTATAGACCTCCCTCCCTACAATGAGCAGTTCTTC. Translated, it gives CASSIDLPPYNEQFF. The chain employs TRBV19 and TRBJ2-1; D unclear. Germline CDR1 and CDR2: LNHDA and SQIVND (reference sequence). V was clipped by 0 bases and J by 2 bases, with 8 bases between them. This CDR3 spans 15 amino acids. The entire variable domain, with the rest obtained from reference TRBV19 and TRBJ2-1, is as follows: DGGITQSPKYLFRKEGQNVTLSCEQNLNHDAMYWYRQDPGQGLRLIYYSQIVNDFQKGDIAEGYSVSREKKESFPLTVTSAQKNPTAFYLCASSIDLPPYNEQFFGPGTRLTVL.

The chain recombines TRBV19 with TRBJ2-7; 9 nucleotides align to TRBD1. The CDR3 length is 14 residues. Per germline, CDR1 LNHDA and CDR2 SQIVND (reference sequence). V trimming: 4 bases; J trimming: 4 bases; junction bases outside the gene matches: 5. CDR3 bases: TGTGCCAGTAGTACCGGGACAGGGATGTACGAGCAGTACTTC. Its translation: CASSTGTGMYEQYF.

This chain connects TRBV5-4 to TRBJ2-7; 8 nucleotides agree with TRBD1. The V and J ends lost 2 bases and 1 base, in that order; junction bases with no gene match: 2. From germline, CDR1 is SGHNT and CDR2 YYREEE (reference sequence). The CDR3 covers 14 residues. CDR3 DNA sequence: TGTGCCAGCAGCTTCGGACAGGGATCCTACGAGCAGTACTTC. Its protein product is CASSFGQGSYEQYF.

The rearrangement links TRBV28 to TRBJ1-1, with unresolved D. The V end was cut by 2 bases, the J end by 0 bases, with 13 bases between. Germline loops: CDR1 MDHEN, CDR2 SYDVKM. The CDR3 extends over 16 amino acids. CDR3: CASSLSSEYMNTEAFF. The CDR3 DNA reads TGTGCCAGCAGTTTAAGTTCCGAATACATGAACACTGAAGCTTTCTTT.

This sequence joins TRBV4-1 and TRBJ1-6, with D unresolved. CDR3 size: 16 residues. The germline V gene has CDR1 MGHRA and CDR2 YSYEKL. Between the trimmed V and J ends, which lost 5 bases and 0 bases, there was a span of 11 bases. The CDR3 DNA reads as TGCGCCAGCAGCGAGTCCGGGAGCTCCTATAATTCACCCCTCCACTTT. Its protein product is CASSESGSSYNSPLHF.

This clone was observed a few times. The chain uses TRBV7-9 and TRBJ1-1, with D hard to call. The CDR3 totals 15 residues. The germline CDR1 and CDR2 sequences are SEHNR and FQNEAQ (reference sequence). V shed 3 bases and J shed 0 bases, with 11 bases lying between them. CDR3 coding DNA: TGTGCCAGCAGCTTTTCAAGTGATATGAACACTGAAGCTTTCTTT. Amino acid sequence: CASSFSSDMNTEAFF.

The chain carries TRBV27 and TRBJ2-1; D ambiguous. V shed 3 bases and J shed 2 bases, with 8 bases lying between them. Germline CDR1 is MNHEY and CDR2 is SMNVEV (reference sequence). CDR3 length: 14 residues. The CDR3, as DNA: TGTGCCAGCAGTTTTTTGCAAACCTACAATGAGCAGTTCTTC. As protein: CASSFLQTYNEQFF.

The V gene is TRBV6-6, the J gene TRBJ2-4; 9 bases line up with TRBD2. Germline V gives CDR1 MNHNY, CDR2 SVGAGI (reference sequence). With V trimmed by 6 bases and J by 2 bases, 8 bases remained unmatched. The CDR3 runs to 16 residues. This CDR3 is CASSPLAGGPKNIQYF. In DNA, the CDR3 is TGTGCCAGCAGCCCCCTCGCGGGGGGGCCCAAAAACATTCAGTACTTC.

This clone was seen a single time. The chain carries TRBV28 and TRBJ2-3; tentative D call: TRBD2 (5 bases). V lost 1 base, J lost 3 bases, and 11 bases lay in between. The CDR3 totals 15 residues. CDR1 and CDR2 from the germline V gene are MDHEN and SYDVKM. The CDR3 loop is CASSLFASPTDTQYF. CDR3 nucleotides: TGTGCCAGCAGTTTATTCGCTAGCCCGACAGATACGCAGTATTTT.

The chain links TRBV9 to TRBJ2-3, with D possibly being TRBD1 or TRBD2 (5 bases each). V was clipped by 0 bases and J by 2 bases, with 7 bases between them. Germline V gives CDR1 SGDLS, CDR2 YYNGEE. This CDR3 comprises 14 residues. CDR3 residues: CASSVGGPTDTQYF. The CDR3 DNA follows: TGTGCCAGCAGCGTAGGGGGACCCACAGATACGCAGTATTTT.

This chain uses TRBV9 with TRBJ2-7; maybe TRBD2 (6 bases). There are 15 residues in the CDR3. V lost 0 bases to trimming and J lost 2 bases, with 12 bases between them. Germline V lookup: CDR1 SGDLS, CDR2 YYNGEE. This CDR3 reads CASSVGGGATYEQYF. The CDR3 region has the DNA TGTGCCAGCAGCGTAGGCGGAGGGGCAACCTACGAGCAGTACTTC.

The chain links TRBV13 to TRBJ2-1; weak D call: TRBD2 (5 bases). Germline V gives CDR1 PRHDT, CDR2 FYEKMQ (reference sequence). CDR3 size: 13 residues. V lost 5 bases, J lost 10 bases, and 15 bases lay in between. CDR3 sequence (DNA): TGTGCCAGCAGCCCAGGACTCCAGCAGGAGCAGTTCTTC. Its translation: CASSPGLQQEQFF.

The chain joins TRBV27 to TRBJ2-5; TRBD2 aligns across 10 bases. The CDR3 is 16 amino acids. CDR1 is MNHEY, CDR2 SMNVEV, per germline (reference sequence). The V and J ends lost 3 bases and 1 base, in that order; junction bases with no gene match: 5. CDR3 loop: CASSFLAGASQETQYF. The CDR3 nucleotides read TGTGCCAGCAGTTTCCTAGCGGGAGCATCCCAAGAGACCCAGTACTTC.

The V gene is TRBV10-1, the J gene TRBJ2-1, with D possibly matching TRBD1 (6 bases). V lost 0 bases, J lost 3 bases, and 12 bases lay in between. The CDR3 length is 16 residues. The germline gives CDR1 WNHNN, CDR2 SYGVQD (reference sequence). CDR3 nucleotides: TGCGCCAGCAGTGAGTCGTGGGGGCTTAACTACAATGAGCAGTTCTTC. Translation gives CASSESWGLNYNEQFF.

The chain links TRBV13 to TRBJ2-1; 12 bases agree with TRBD1. This CDR3 is built from 15 residues. Germline CDR1 PRHDT, CDR2 FYEKMQ (reference sequence). V trimming: 4 bases; J trimming: 7 bases; junction bases outside the gene matches: 5. The CDR3 region has the DNA TGTGCCAGCAGCTCCCGGGACAGGGGGCTAAATGAGCAGTTCTTC. Protein: CASSSRDRGLNEQFF.

Points on this clone: Other DNA sequences in the same sample also yield this CDR3. This chain links TRBV27 with TRBJ1-5; D ambiguous. The CDR3 sequence is 13 residues long. V dropped 0 bases and J dropped 6 bases, with 6 bases sitting between them. Germline-derived CDR1 and CDR2 are MNHEY and SMNVEV (reference sequence). CDR3 nucleotide sequence: TGTGCCAGCAGTTTATCACTAGGTCAGCCCCAGCATTTT. It encodes CASSLSLGQPQHF.

V gene TRBV19 combines with J gene TRBJ1-3; no definite D call. The CDR3 totals 11 residues. Germline V gene data show CDR1 as LNHDA and CDR2 as SQIVND (reference sequence). Trimming removed 5 bases at V and 4 bases at J, with 3 bases between. This chain's CDR3 is CASSAGNTIYF. The DNA for the CDR3 is TGTGCCAGTAGTGCGGGAAACACCATATATTTT.

In this sample, this clone turned up a few times. V gene TRBV27 combines with J gene TRBJ1-2; 7 nucleotides match TRBD1. Germline trimming cut 2 bases from V and 2 bases from J; bases unmatched to any gene: 2. Germline V gene lookup returns CDR1 MNHEY and CDR2 SMNVEV (reference sequence). The CDR3 sequence is 14 residues long. CDR3 loop: CASSLTTGNYGYTF. The CDR3 bases are TGTGCCAGCAGTTTAACGACAGGGAACTATGGCTACACCTTC.

The V gene is TRBV19, the J gene TRBJ2-1, with D unresolved. The CDR3 sequence is 11 residues long. Germline lookup yields CDR1 LNHDA and CDR2 SQIVND (reference sequence). Trimming stripped 5 bases from V and 8 bases from J, with 7 bases between. The CDR3 DNA follows: TGTGCCAGTAGTTGGTACGATGAGCAGTTCTTC. As protein: CASSWYDEQFF. The complete variable domain, with remaining parts taken from reference TRBV19 and TRBJ2-1, reads DGGITQSPKYLFRKEGQNVTLSCEQNLNHDAMYWYRQDPGQGLRLIYYSQIVNDFQKGDIAEGYSVSREKKESFPLTVTSAQKNPTAFYLCASSWYDEQFFGPGTRLTVL.

V and J are TRBV7-6 and TRBJ2-1; maybe TRBD1 (6 bases). From germline, CDR1 is SGHVS and CDR2 FNYEAQ. The CDR3 covers 13 residues. The germline V and J ends were trimmed by 2 bases and 7 bases, with 9 bases remaining between them. The CDR3 region has the DNA TGTGCCAGCAGCTTAACAGGGCCTAATGAGCAGTTCTTC. Amino acid sequence: CASSLTGPNEQFF.